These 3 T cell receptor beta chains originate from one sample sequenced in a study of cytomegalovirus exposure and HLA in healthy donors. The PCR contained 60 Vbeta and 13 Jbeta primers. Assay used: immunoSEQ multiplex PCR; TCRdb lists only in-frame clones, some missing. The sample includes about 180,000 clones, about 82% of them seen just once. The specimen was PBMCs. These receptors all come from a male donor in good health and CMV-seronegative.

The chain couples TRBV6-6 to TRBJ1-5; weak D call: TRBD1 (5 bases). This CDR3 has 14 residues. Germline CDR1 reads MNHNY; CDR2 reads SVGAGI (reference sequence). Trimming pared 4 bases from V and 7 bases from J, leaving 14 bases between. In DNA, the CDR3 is TGTGCCAGCAGTTCCGGCGGGGCTCGCCAGCCCCAGCATTTT. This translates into CASSSGGARQPQHF.

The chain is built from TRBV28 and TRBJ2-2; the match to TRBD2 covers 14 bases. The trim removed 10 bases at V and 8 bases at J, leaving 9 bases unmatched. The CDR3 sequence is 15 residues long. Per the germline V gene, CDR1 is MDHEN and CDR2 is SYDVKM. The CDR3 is CATDTGLAGAGELFF. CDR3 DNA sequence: TGTGCCACCGATACGGGACTAGCGGGAGCTGGGGAGCTGTTTTTT.

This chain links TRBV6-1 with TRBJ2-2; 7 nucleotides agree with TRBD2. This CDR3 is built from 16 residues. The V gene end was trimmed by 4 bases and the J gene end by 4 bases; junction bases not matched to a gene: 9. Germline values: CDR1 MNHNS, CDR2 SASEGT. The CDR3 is CASSVSSRGTTGELFF. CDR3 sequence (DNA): TGTGCCAGCAGTGTCTCCTCGCGGGGGACCACCGGGGAGCTGTTTTTT.